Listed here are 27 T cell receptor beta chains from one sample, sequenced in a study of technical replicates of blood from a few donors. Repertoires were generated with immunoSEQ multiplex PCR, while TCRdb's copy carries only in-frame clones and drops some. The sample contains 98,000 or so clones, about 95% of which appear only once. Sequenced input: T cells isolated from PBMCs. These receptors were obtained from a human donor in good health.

This chain's CDR3 is CASNSVSGLQETQYF. The CDR3 coding sequence is TGTGCCAGCAATTCAGTTAGCGGCCTCCAAGAGACCCAGTACTTC. The gene calls are TRBV2 and TRBJ2-5, with a weak D call TRBD2 (6 bases). The V and J ends lost 7 bases and 1 base respectively, with 16 bases between them. Germline V gene lookup returns CDR1 SNHLY and CDR2 FYNNEI. This CDR3 region has 15 residues.

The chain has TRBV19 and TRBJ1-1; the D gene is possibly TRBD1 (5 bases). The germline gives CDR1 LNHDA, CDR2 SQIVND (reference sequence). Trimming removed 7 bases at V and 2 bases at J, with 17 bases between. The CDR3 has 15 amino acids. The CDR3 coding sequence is TGTGCCAGTAACACCCTACGGGGGGGAAACACTGAAGCTTTCTTT. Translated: CASNTLRGGNTEAFF.

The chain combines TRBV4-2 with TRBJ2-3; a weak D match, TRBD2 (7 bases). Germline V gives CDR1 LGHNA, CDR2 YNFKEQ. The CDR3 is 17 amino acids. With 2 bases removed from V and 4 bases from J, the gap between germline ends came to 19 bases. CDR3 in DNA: TGTGCCAGCAGCCAAAAGATTGCGGGGGCCGGGGCAGATACGCAGTATTTT. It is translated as CASSQKIAGAGADTQYF.

CDR3 sequence (DNA): TGTGCCAGTAGTCCGAGCAGGATTAACTATGGCTACACCTTC. This gives the protein CASSPSRINYGYTF. The chain has TRBV19 and TRBJ1-2, with D unclear. The CDR3 contains 14 residues. V gave up 5 bases and J gave up 1 base, with 11 bases separating them. Germline CDR1 is LNHDA and CDR2 is SQIVND (reference sequence).

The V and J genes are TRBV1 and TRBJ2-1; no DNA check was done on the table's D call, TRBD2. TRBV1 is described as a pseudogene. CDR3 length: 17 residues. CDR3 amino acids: CTSSQVSAASSYNEQFF. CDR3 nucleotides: TGCACCAGCAGCCAAGTCTCCGCGGCAAGCTCCTACAATGAGCAGTTCTTC.

This chain's CDR3 is CAWSPPASERSPQHF. The CDR3 DNA follows: TGTGCCTGGAGCCCTCCGGCCTCGGAGAGGAGTCCCCAGCATTTT. The chain links TRBV30 to TRBJ1-5; no firm D call. The CDR3 has 15 amino acids. Looked up from germline, CDR1 is GTSNPN and CDR2 is SVGIG (reference sequence). The ends were cut back, 3 bases at V and 10 bases at J, with 22 bases in the middle.

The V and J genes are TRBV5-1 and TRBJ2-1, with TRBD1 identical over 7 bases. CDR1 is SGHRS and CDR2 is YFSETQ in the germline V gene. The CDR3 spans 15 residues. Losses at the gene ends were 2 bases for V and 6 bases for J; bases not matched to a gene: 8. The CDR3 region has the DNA TGCGCCAGCAGCTTAGGACAGGAAGGGGCCAATGAGCAGTTCTTC. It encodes CASSLGQEGANEQFF.

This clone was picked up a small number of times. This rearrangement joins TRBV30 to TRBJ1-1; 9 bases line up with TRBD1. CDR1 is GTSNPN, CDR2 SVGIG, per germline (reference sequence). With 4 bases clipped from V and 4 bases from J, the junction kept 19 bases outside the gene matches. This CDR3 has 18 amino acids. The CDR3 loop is CAWTLPGGQGYKGTEAFF. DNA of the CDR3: TGTGCCTGGACCCTCCCAGGGGGACAGGGTTATAAGGGCACTGAAGCTTTCTTT.

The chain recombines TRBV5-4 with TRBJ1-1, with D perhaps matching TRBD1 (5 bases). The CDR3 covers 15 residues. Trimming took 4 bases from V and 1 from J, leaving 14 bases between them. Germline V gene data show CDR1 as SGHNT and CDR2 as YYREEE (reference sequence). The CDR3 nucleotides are TGTGCCAGCAGCGAACGAACAGGAGCGAACACTGAAGCTTTCTTT. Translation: CASSERTGANTEAFF.

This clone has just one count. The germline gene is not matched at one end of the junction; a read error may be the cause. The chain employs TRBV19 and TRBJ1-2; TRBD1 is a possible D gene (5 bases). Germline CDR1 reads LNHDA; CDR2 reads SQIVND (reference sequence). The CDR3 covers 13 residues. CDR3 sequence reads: CAGSMGPTYGYTF. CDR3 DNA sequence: TGTGCCGGTAGTATGGGGCCCACCTATGGCTACACCTTC.

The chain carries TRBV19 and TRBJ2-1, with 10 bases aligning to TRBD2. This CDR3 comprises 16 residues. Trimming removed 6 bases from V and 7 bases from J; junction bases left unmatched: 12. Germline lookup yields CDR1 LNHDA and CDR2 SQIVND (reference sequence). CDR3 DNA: TGTGCCAGTAGGAATACTAGCGGGGAAATTGGAAATGAGCAGTTCTTC. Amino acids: CASRNTSGEIGNEQFF.

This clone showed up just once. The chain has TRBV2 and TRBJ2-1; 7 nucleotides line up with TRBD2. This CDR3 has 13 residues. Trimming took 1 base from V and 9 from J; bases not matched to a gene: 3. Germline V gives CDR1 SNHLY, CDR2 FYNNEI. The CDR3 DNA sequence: TGTGCCAGCAGTGAAGGCCTAGCGGCTGAGCAGTTCTTC. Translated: CASSEGLAAEQFF.

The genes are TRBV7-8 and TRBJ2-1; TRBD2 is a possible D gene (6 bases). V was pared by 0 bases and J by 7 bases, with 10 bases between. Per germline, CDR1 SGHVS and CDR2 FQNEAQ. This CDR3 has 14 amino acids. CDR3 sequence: CASSLAGGLNEQFF. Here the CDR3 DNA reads TGTGCCAGCAGCTTAGCGGGAGGACTTAATGAGCAGTTCTTC. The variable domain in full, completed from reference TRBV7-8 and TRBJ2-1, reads GAGVSQSPRYKVAKRGQDVALRCDPISGHVSLFWYQQALGQGPEFLTYFQNEAQLDKSGLPSDRFFAERPEGSVSTLKIQRTQQEDSAVYLCASSLAGGLNEQFFGPGTRLTVL.

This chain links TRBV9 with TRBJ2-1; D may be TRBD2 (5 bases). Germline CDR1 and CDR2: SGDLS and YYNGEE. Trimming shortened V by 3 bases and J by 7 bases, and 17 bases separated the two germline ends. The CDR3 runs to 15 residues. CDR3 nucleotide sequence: TGTGCCAGCAGCGAACAACCACGTGAGGGAAATGAGCAGTTCTTC. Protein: CASSEQPREGNEQFF.

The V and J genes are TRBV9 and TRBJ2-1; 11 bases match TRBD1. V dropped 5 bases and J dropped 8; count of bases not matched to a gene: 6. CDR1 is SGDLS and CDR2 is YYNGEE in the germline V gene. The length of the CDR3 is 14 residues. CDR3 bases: TGTGCCAGCAGTGGACAGGGGGCGGGCGATGAGCAGTTCTTC. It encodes CASSGQGAGDEQFF.

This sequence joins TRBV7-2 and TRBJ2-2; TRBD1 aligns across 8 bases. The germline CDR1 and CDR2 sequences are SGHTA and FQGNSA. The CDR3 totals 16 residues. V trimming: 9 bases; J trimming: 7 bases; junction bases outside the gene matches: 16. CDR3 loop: CASHKAGQGTGGELFF. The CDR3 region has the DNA TGTGCCAGTCACAAGGCGGGACAAGGGACAGGCGGGGAGCTGTTTTTT.

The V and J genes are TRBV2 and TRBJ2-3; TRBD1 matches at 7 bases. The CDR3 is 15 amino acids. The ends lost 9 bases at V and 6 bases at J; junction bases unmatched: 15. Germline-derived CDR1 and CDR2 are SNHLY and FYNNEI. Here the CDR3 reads CARSTGTVFGDTQYF. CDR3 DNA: TGTGCCAGGAGTACCGGGACAGTATTTGGGGATACGCAGTATTTT.

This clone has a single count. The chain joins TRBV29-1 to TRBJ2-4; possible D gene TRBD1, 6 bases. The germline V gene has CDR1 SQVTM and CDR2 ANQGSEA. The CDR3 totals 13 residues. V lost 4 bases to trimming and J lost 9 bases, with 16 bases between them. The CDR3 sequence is CSVGMADRSIQYF. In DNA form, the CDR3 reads TGCAGCGTTGGGATGGCAGACAGGAGCATTCAGTACTTC. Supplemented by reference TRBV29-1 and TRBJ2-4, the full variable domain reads SAVISQKPSRDICQRGTSLTIQCQVDSQVTMMFWYRQQPGQSLTLIATANQGSEATYESGFVIDKFPISRPNLTFSTLTVSNMSPEDSSIYLCSVGMADRSIQYFGAGTRLSVL.

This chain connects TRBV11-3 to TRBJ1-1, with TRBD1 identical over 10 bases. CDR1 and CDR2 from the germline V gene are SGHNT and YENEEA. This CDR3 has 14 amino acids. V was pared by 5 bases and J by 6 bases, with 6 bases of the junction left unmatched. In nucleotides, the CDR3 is TGTGCCAGCAGCACCCGGGACAGGGGTCCTGAAGCTTTCTTT. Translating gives CASSTRDRGPEAFF.

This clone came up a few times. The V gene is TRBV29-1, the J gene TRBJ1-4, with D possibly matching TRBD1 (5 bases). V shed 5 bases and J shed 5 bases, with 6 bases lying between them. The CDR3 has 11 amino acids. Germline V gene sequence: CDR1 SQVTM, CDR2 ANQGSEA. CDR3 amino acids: CSVRQNEKLFF. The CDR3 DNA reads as TGCAGCGTTCGACAGAATGAAAAACTGTTTTTT. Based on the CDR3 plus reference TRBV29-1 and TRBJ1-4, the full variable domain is SAVISQKPSRDICQRGTSLTIQCQVDSQVTMMFWYRQQPGQSLTLIATANQGSEATYESGFVIDKFPISRPNLTFSTLTVSNMSPEDSSIYLCSVRQNEKLFFGSGTQLSVL.

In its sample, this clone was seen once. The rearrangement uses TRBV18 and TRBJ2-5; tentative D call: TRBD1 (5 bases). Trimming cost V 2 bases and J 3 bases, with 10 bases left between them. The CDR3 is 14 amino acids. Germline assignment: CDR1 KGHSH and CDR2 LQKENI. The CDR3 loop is CASSPGAGEETQYF. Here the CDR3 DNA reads TGTGCCAGCTCACCAGGGGCAGGAGAAGAGACCCAGTACTTC. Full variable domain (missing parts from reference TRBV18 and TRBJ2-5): NAGVMQNPRHLVRRRGQEARLRCSPMKGHSHVYWYRQLPEEGLKFMVYLQKENIIDESGMPKERFSAEFPKEGPSILRIQQVVRGDSAAYFCASSPGAGEETQYFGPGTRLLVL.

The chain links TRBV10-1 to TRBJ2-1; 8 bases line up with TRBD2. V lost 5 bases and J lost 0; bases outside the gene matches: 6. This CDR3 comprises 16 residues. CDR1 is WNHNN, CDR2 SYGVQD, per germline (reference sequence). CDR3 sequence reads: CASSNYLAGSYNEQFF. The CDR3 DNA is TGCGCCAGCAGTAATTATCTAGCGGGCTCCTACAATGAGCAGTTCTTC.

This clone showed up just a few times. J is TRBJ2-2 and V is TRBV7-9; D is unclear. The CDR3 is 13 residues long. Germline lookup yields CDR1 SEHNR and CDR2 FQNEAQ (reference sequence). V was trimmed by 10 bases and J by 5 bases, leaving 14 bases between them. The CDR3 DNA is TGTGCCACCCACTATCAAACTACCGGGGAGCTGTTTTTT. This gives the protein CATHYQTTGELFF.

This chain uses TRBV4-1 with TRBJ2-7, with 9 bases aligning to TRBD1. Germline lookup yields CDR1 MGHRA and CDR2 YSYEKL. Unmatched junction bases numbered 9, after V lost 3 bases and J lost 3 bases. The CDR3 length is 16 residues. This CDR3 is CASSHPKGDRDYEQYF. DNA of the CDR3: TGCGCCAGCAGCCATCCAAAGGGGGACAGGGACTACGAGCAGTACTTC.

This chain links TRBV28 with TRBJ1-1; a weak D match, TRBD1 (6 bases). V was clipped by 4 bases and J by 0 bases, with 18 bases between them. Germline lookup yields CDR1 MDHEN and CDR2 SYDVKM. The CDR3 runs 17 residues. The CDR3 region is CASSSGGFGGMNTEAFF. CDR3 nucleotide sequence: TGTGCCAGCAGTTCCGGGGGGTTCGGGGGCATGAACACTGAAGCTTTCTTT. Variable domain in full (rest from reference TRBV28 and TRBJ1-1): DVKVTQSSRYLVKRTGEKVFLECVQDMDHENMFWYRQDPGLGLRLIYFSYDVKMKEKGDIPEGYSVSREKKERFSLILESASTNQTSMYLCASSSGGFGGMNTEAFFGQGTRLTVV.

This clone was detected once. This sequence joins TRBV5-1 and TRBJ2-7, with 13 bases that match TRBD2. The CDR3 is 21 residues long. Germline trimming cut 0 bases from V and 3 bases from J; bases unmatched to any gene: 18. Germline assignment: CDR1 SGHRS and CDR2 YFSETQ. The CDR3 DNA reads TGCGCCAGCAGCTTGGCTCAGATCGGGACTAGCGGGACCTCTATCGTCTACGAGCAGTACTTC. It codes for CASSLAQIGTSGTSIVYEQYF.

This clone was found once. CDR3: CASSLGGVQTQYF. CDR3 coding DNA: TGTGCCAGCAGTTTGGGGGGGGTACAGACCCAGTACTTC. J is TRBJ2-5 and V is TRBV28; the match to TRBD2 covers 7 bases. The CDR3 has 13 residues. V shed 3 bases and J 6 bases; nucleotides not matched to a gene: 4. The V gene's germline CDR1 is MDHEN and CDR2 SYDVKM.